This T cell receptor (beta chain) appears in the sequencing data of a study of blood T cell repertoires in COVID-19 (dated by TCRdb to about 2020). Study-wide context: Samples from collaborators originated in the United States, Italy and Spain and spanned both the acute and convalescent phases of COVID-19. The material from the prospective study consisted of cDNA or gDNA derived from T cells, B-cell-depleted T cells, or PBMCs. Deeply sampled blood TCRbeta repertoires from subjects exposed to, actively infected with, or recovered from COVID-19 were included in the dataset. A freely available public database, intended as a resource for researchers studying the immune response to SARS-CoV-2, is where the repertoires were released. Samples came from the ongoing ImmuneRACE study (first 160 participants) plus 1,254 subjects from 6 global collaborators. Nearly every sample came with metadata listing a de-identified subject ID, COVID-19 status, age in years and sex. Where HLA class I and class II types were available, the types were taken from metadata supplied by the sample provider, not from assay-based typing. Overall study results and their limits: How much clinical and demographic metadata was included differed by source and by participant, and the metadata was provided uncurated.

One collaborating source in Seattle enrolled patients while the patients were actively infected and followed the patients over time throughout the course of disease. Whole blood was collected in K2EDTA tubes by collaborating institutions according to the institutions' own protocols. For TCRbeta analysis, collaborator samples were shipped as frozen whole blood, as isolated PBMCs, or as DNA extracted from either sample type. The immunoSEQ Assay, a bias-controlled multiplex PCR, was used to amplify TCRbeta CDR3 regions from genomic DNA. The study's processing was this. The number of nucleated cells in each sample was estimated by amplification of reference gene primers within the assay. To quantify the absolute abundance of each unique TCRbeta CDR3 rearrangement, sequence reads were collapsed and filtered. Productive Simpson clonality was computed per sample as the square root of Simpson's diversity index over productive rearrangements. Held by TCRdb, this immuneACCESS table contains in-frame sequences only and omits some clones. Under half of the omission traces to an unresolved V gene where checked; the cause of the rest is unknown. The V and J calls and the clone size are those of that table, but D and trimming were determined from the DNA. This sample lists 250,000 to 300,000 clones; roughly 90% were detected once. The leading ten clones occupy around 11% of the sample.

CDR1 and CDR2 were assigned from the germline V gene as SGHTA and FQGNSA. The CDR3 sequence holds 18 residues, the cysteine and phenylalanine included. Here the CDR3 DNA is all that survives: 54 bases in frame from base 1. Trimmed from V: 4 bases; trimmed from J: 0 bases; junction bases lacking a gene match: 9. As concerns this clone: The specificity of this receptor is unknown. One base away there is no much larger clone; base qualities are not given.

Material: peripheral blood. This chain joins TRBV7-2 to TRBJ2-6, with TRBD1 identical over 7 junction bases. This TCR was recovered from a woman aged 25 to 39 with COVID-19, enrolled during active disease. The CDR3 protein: CASSSGQVPRSGANVLTF. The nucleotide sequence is TGTGCCAGCAGCTCCGGACAGGTGCCCCGCTCTGGGGCCAACGTCCTGACTTTC. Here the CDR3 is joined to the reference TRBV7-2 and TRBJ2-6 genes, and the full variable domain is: GAGVSQSPSNKVTEKGKDVELRCDPISGHTALYWYRQSLGQGLEFLIYFQGNSAPDKSGLPSDRFSAERTGGSVSTLTIQRTQQEDSAVYLCASSSGQVPRSGANVLTFGAGSRLTVL.